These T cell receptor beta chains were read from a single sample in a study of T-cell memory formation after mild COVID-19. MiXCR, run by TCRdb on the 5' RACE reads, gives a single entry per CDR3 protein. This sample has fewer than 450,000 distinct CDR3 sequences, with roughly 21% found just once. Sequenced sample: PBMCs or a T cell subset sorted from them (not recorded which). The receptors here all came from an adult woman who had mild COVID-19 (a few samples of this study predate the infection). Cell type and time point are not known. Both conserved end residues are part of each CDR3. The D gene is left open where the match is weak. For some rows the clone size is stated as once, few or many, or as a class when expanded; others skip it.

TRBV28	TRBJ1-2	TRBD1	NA	TGTGCCAGCAGTCCATACAGGGGGGCCTATGGCTACACCTTC	CASSPYRGAYGYTF
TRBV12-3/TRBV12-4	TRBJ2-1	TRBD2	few	TGTGCCAGCAGTCTCCGGACTAGCGGGGGGATTGAGCAGTTCTTC	CASSLRTSGGIEQFF
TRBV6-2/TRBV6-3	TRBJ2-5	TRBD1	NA	TGTGCCAGCACGTTGACACAGGGGTACCAAGAGACCCAGTACTTC	CASTLTQGYQETQYF
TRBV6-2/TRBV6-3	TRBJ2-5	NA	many	TGTGCCAGCAGTCAAGAGACCCAGTACTTC	CASSQETQYF
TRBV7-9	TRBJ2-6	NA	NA	TGTGCCAGCAGCTTAGTTTTCGACAGCTTACCCTCTGGGGCCAACGTCCTGACTTTC	CASSLVFDSLPSGANVLTF
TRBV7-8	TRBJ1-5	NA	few	TGTGCCAGCAGCTTATGGGGGAATCAGCCCCAGCATTTT	CASSLWGNQPQHF
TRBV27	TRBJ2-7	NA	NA	TGTGCCAGCAGTGCACTAAGCGTTCTAGGTAACGAGCAGTACTTC	CASSALSVLGNEQYF
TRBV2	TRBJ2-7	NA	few	TGTGCCAGCAGCCCCGGGAACGAGCAGTACTTC	CASSPGNEQYF
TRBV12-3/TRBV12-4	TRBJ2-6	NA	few	TGTGCCAGCTATGGATCTGGGGCCAACGTCCTGACTTTC	CASYGSGANVLTF
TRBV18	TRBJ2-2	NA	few	TGTGCCAGCTCACCACCAGTTGGAACGAACACCGGGGAGCTGTTTTTT	CASSPPVGTNTGELFF
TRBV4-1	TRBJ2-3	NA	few	TGCGCCAGCAGCCAGACTATTTCCCCGGATACGCAGTATTTT	CASSQTISPDTQYF
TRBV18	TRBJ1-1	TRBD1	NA	TGTGCCAGCTCACCGGACGACAGGGGGCATACTGAAGCTTTCTTT	CASSPDDRGHTEAFF
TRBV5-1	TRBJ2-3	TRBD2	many	TGCGCCAGCAGCTCAGGGACTAGCCCGGATACGCAGTATTTT	CASSSGTSPDTQYF
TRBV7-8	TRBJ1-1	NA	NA	TGTGCCAGCAGTGGATCGAACGGGGCCTATTTCGCCGCCGGCACTGAAGCTTTCTTT	CASSGSNGAYFAAGTEAFF
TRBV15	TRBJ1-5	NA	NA	TGTGCCACCAGCATCGGCCCCTCGGGGAGCAATCAGCCCCAGCATTTT	CATSIGPSGSNQPQHF
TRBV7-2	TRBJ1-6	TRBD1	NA	TGTGCCAGCAGCTTAAGGACAGGGGGCCGTTCACCCCTCCACTTT	CASSLRTGGRSPLHF